The rows below give T cell receptor beta chains drawn from one sample of a study of yellow fever vaccine responses in identical twins. TCRdb re-derived calls from the RT-PCR reads in MiXCR, one entry per CDR3 protein. The top ten clones hold over 3.5% of a sample with some 35,000 distinct CDR3 sequences, 50% to 75% of them seen once. Sample: T cells from blood (PBMCs), unsorted or a sorted subset (not recorded which), taken before or after yellow fever vaccination (not recorded which). The receptors stem from a young woman who received the yellow fever vaccine. Each CDR3 is given without its conserved first and last residue.

TRBJ2-7	TRBV29-1	SVGDRGSYEQY
TRBJ2-3	TRBV11-2	ASSLNAGQGADTQY
TRBJ2-3	TRBV7-9	ASSLADTQY
TRBJ2-7	TRBV29-1	SVESPSGTRSYDEQY
TRBJ1-2	TRBV29-1	SVEDPPGLYGYT
TRBJ2-5	TRBV20-1	SASHQETQY
TRBJ1-2	TRBV6-5	ASSYSALPNYGYT
TRBJ1-5	TRBV5-4	ASSWGTGVSNQPQH
TRBJ2-2	TRBV10-2	ASSTGTPNTGELF
TRBJ2-1	TRBV5-1	ASSSFSSSYNEQF
TRBJ2-3	TRBV29-1	SASTGSGSTDTQY
TRBJ2-7	TRBV7-6	ASTPGQGSYEQY
TRBJ1-6	TRBV4-1	ASSLSGSGNSPLH
TRBJ2-2	TRBV2	ASVLTGFTGELF
TRBJ1-1	TRBV11-1	ASSGYRSEAF
TRBJ2-1	TRBV10-3	AISGGAASYNEQF
TRBJ2-3	TRBV7-6	ASSLASGTRTDTQY
TRBJ2-2	TRBV15	ATSRETVLSTGELF
TRBJ2-5	TRBV11-3	ASSRLIRTGIYQETQY
TRBJ1-2	TRBV29-1	SVQGRDNLYGYT
TRBJ2-1	TRBV29-1	SGVRDWVGEQF
TRBJ2-7	TRBV11-1	ASSPGTSRPYEQY
TRBJ1-4	TRBV29-1	SVRVDTTNEKLF
TRBJ2-1	TRBV11-2	ASADFKNYNEQF
TRBJ2-2	TRBV25-1	ASSLPDSGELF
TRBJ2-5	TRBV15	ATTPGGVGETQY
TRBJ1-2	TRBV12-3/TRBV12-4	ASRGSPGYGYT
TRBJ2-7	TRBV11-1	ASSYGTGDYEQY
TRBJ2-1	TRBV3-1	ASSLLRNEQF
TRBJ2-1	TRBV11-2	ASSLGGANEQF
TRBJ2-3	TRBV11-3	ASSLLASASTDTQN
TRBJ1-3	TRBV3-1	ASSPGLPGNTIY
TRBJ2-7	TRBV20-1	SARDPAGGGYEQY
TRBJ2-7	TRBV7-3	ASRDRGKLDEQY
TRBJ2-1	TRBV6-2/TRBV6-3	ASSYSLAGKTFNEQF
TRBJ1-5	TRBV28	ASSPRTVTDSAQH
TRBJ2-5	TRBV9	ASNKRGGQETQY
TRBJ2-2	TRBV5-5	ASSPGQAGLSGELF
TRBJ2-1	TRBV6-2/TRBV6-3	ASSYSTFGNEQF
TRBJ1-1	TRBV5-1	ASSLFDVGGTEAF
TRBJ1-1	TRBV29-1	SVESFGSNTEAF
TRBJ1-1	TRBV5-1	ASSTGQGNTEAF
TRBJ2-2	TRBV5-1	ASSPRQGYTGELF
TRBJ1-5	TRBV24-1	ATSEGGYYSNQPQH
TRBJ2-3	TRBV19	ASTANRDTQY
TRBJ2-1	TRBV18	ASYTMVPGTNEQF
TRBJ1-2	TRBV18	ASSPKEFYGYT
TRBJ1-2	TRBV18	ASSTDKFYGYT
TRBJ1-3	TRBV10-1	ASKDQTKQGAAGNTIY
TRBJ2-3	TRBV12-3/TRBV12-4	ASSQYGSTDTQY
TRBJ2-7	TRBV2	ASSVQGVFYEQY
TRBJ2-7	TRBV9	ASSVDGQEFYEQY
TRBJ2-2	TRBV5-4	ASISSGAGTGELF
TRBJ2-7	TRBV4-1	ASSHFRDRTYEQY
TRBJ1-1	TRBV15	ATSPRANTEAF